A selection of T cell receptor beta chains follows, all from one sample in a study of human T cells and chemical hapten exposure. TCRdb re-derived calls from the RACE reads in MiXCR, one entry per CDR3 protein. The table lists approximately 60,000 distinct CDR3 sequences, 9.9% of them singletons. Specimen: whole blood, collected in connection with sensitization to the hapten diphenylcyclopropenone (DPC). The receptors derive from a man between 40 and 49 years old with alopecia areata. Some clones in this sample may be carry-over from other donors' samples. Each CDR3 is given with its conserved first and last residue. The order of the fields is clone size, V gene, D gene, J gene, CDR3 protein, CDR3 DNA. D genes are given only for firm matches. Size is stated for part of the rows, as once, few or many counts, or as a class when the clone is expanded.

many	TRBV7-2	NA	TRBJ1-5	CASSLFGRVRPDNQPQHF	TGTGCCAGCAGCCTATTTGGAAGGGTCAGGCCGGATAATCAGCCCCAGCATTTT
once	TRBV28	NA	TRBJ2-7	CASQGLGTIGEQYF	TGTGCCAGCCAAGGACTCGGGACCATAGGAGAGCAGTACTTC
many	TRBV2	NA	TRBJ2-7	CASGRPGTPEQYF	TGTGCCAGCGGTCGACCGGGCACTCCCGAGCAGTACTTC
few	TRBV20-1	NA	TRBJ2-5	CSARSGQETQYF	TGCAGTGCTAGGTCCGGCCAAGAGACCCAGTACTTC
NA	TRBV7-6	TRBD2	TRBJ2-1	CASSLAGGSGSDEQFF	TGTGCCAGCAGCTTAGCGGGGGGAAGCGGGAGCGATGAGCAGTTCTTC
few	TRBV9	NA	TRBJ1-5	CASSLGGDNQPQHF	TGTGCCAGCAGTCTCGGCGGTGACAATCAGCCCCAGCATTTT
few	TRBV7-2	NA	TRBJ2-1	CASSKRRAYNEQFF	TGTGCCAGCAGCAAGAGACGCGCATACAATGAGCAGTTCTTC
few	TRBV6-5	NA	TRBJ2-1	CASSKGWNEQFF	TGTGCCAGCAGTAAGGGGTGGAATGAGCAGTTCTTC
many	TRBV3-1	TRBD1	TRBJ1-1	CASRLTGAMNTEAFF	TGTGCCAGCAGGTTGACAGGGGCCATGAACACTGAAGCTTTCTTT
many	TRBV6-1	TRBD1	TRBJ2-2	CASRDRGRFPGELFF	TGTGCCAGCAGGGACAGGGGGCGCTTCCCCGGGGAGCTGTTTTTT
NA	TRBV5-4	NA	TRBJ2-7	CASSHLPHRERYEQYF	TGTGCCAGCAGCCATCTACCCCACAGGGAGAGGTACGAGCAGTACTTC
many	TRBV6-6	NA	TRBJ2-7	CASTDATYEQYF	TGTGCCAGCACCGACGCTACCTACGAGCAGTACTTC
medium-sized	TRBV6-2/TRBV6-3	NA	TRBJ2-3	CASSYKGPEADTQYF	TGTGCCAGCAGTTACAAAGGACCCGAGGCAGATACGCAGTATTTT
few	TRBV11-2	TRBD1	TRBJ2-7	CASSRGDSNYEQYF	TGTGCCAGCAGCCGAGGGGACAGCAACTACGAGCAGTACTTC
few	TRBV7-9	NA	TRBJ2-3	CASTLGQGPQYF	TGTGCCAGCACCCTCGGGCAGGGGCCGCAGTATTTT
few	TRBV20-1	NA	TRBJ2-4	CSASGNRAPAADIQYF	TGCAGTGCTAGTGGTAACAGGGCTCCCGCTGCGGACATTCAGTACTTC
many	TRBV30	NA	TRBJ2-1	CAWSAGQGSYNEQFF	TGTGCCTGGAGTGCGGGGCAGGGGTCTTACAATGAGCAGTTCTTC
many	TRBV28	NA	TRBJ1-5	CASSFGGALPQHF	TGTGCCAGCAGTTTTGGTGGGGCGTTGCCCCAGCATTTT
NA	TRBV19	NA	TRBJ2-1	CASSREGLPKEQFF	TGTGCCAGTAGTAGAGAGGGCCTACCTAAGGAGCAGTTCTTC
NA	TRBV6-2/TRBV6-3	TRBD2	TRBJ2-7	CASWASGTPYEQYF	TGTGCCAGCTGGGCTAGCGGGACGCCCTACGAGCAGTACTTC
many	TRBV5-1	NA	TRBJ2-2	CASSLGGPGTGELFF	TGCGCCAGCAGCTTGGGGGGCCCCGGGACCGGGGAGCTGTTTTTT
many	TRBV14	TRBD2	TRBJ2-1	CASSEFTGLAGNEQFF	TGTGCCAGCAGCGAATTCACGGGACTAGCGGGCAATGAGCAGTTCTTC
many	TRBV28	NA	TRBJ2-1	CASSFGGEQFF	TGTGCCAGCAGTTTTGGCGGAGAGCAGTTCTTC
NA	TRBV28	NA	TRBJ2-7	CASSLVRDEYEQYF	TGTGCCAGCAGTTTAGTTCGGGACGAGTACGAGCAGTACTTC
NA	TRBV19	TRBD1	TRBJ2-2	CASSGQGSPWTGELFF	TGTGCCAGTAGCGGACAGGGATCTCCGTGGACCGGGGAGCTGTTTTTT
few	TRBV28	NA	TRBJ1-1	CASSAVRTAFF	TGTGCCAGCAGTGCCGTGAGAACAGCTTTCTTT
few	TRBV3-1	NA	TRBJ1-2	CASSNSNYGYTF	TGTGCCAGCAGCAACTCTAACTATGGCTACACCTTC
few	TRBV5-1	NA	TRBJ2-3	CASSLDSAGADTQYF	TGCGCCAGCAGCTTGGATTCCGCAGGGGCAGATACGCAGTATTTT
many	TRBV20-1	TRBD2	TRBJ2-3	CSAGLAGPTDTQYF	TGCAGTGCCGGACTAGCGGGACCCACAGATACGCAGTATTTT
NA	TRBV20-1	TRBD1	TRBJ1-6	CSARDSGWTGGRSPLHF	TGCAGTGCTAGAGATAGTGGTTGGACAGGGGGCCGATCACCCCTCCACTTT
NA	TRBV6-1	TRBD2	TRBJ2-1	CASKLAQLHNEQFF	TGTGCCAGCAAACTAGCGCAACTTCACAATGAGCAGTTCTTC
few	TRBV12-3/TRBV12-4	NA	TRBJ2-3	CASSFWAPSTDTQYF	TGTGCCAGCAGTTTTTGGGCTCCTAGCACAGATACGCAGTATTTT
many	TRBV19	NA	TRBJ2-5	CASRPGPQETQYF	TGTGCCAGTCGACCGGGACCTCAAGAGACCCAGTACTTC
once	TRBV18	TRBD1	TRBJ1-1	CASSPRTGEGSEASF	TGTGCCAGCTCACCACGGACAGGGGAGGGATCTGAAGCTTCCTTT
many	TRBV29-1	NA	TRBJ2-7	CSVGGDGYEQYF	TGCAGCGTTGGGGGGGACGGGTACGAGCAGTACTTC
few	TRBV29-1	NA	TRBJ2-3	CSVGRVVTDTQYF	TGCAGCGTGGGACGGGTGGTAACAGATACGCAGTATTTT
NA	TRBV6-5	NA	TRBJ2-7	CASSYSGGTHEQYF	TGTGCCAGCAGTTACTCTGGGGGAACCCACGAGCAGTACTTC
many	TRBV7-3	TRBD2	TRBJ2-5	CASSYTAGGRETQYF	TGTGCCAGCAGCTATACCGCGGGAGGGCGAGAGACCCAGTACTTC
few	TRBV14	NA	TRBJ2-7	CASSHGAVPSYEQYF	TGTGCCAGCAGCCACGGCGCGGTTCCCTCCTACGAGCAGTACTTC
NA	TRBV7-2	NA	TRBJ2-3	CASSLVAYTDTQYF	TGTGCCAGCAGCTTAGTGGCTTACACAGATACGCAGTATTTT
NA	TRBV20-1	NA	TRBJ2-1	CSARREGVRGNEQFF	TGCAGTGCTCGGCGTGAAGGCGTAAGAGGGAATGAGCAGTTCTTC
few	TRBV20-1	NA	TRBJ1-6	CSARKLDSPLHF	TGCAGTGCTAGGAAACTGGATTCACCCCTCCACTTT
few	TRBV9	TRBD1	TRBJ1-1	CASSVGTGNTEAFF	TGTGCCAGCAGCGTGGGGACAGGGAACACTGAAGCTTTCTTT
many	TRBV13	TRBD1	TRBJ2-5	CASSLGQGVETQYF	TGTGCCAGCAGCTTAGGACAGGGGGTAGAGACCCAGTACTTC
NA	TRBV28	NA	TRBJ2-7	CASSDYEQYF	TGTGCCAGCAGTGACTACGAGCAGTACTTC
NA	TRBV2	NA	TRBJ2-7	CASSGRNRAYEQYF	TGTGCCAGCAGTGGTCGGAACAGGGCCTACGAGCAGTACTTC